Sequencing of this TCR beta chain was carried out in a study of OX40 agonist ivuxolimab in advanced cancers. Study-wide background: Prior anti-PD-1, anti-PD-L1 or anti-CTLA-4 therapy did not bar entry, and 40% to 45% had some. Overall study findings and caveats: Low normalized clonal expansion also occurred in some nonresponding patients.

The table came from immunoSEQ multiplex PCR; TCRdb's copy has only in-frame clones and leaves some out. The sample contains tens of thousands of clones, 81% of which appear only once. To note about this clone: Its antigen is not identified.

Patients had blood sampled at baseline and again on cycle 4 day 1 and cycle 7 day 1. This TCR was sampled from an adult with an advanced solid tumor such as melanoma, head and neck, liver or kidney cancer. The sequenced sample was CD4+ or CD8+ T cells sorted from blood, obtained in a trial of the OX40 agonist ivuxolimab.

CDR3 protein: CASSQIMGQGANYGYTF. CDR3 DNA sequence: TGTGCCAGCAGCCAAATCATGGGACAGGGGGCTAACTATGGCTACACCTTC. The chain is built from TRBV27 and TRBJ1-2; 11 bases agree with TRBD1. This CDR3 is 17 amino acids long. V shed 6 bases, J shed 0 bases, and the junction held 9 bases outside the gene matches. The germline gives CDR1 MNHEY, CDR2 SMNVEV (reference sequence).